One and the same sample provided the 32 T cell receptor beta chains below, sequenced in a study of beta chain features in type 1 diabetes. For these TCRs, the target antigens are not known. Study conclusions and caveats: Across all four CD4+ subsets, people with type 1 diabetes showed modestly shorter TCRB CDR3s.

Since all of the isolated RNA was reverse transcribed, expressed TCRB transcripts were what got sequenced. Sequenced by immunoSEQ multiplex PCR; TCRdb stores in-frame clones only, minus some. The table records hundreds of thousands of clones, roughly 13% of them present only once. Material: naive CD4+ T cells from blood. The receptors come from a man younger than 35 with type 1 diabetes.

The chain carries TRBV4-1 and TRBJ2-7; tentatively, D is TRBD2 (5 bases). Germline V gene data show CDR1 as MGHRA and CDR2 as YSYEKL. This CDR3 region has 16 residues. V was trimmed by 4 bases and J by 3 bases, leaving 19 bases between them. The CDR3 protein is CASSRRVMDGGYEQYF. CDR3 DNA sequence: TGCGCCAGCAGCCGCCGGGTTATGGACGGAGGCTACGAGCAGTACTTC.

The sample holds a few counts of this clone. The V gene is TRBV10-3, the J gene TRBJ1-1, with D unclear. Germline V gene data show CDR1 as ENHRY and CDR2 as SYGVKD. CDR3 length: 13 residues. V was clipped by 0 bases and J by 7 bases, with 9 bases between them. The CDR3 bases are TGTGCCATCAGTGAGTCCACCTCCTATGAAGCTTTCTTT. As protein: CAISESTSYEAFF.

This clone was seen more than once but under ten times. This CDR3 reads CASSERGYIQRGTPDTQYF. CDR3 nucleotide sequence: TGTGCCAGCAGTGAACGAGGCTACATTCAGAGGGGCACGCCAGATACGCAGTATTTT. The chain has TRBV2 and TRBJ2-3, with D tentatively TRBD1 or TRBD2 (5 bases each). Trimming stripped 2 bases from V and 4 bases from J, with 25 bases between. Germline CDR1 and CDR2: SNHLY and FYNNEI. CDR3 length: 19 amino acids.

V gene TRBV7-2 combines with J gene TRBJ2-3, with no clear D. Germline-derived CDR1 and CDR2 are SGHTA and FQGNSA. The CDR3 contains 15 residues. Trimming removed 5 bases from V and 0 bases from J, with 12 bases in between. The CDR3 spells CASSRMASSTDTQYF. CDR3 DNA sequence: TGTGCCAGCAGCCGCATGGCTTCTAGCACAGATACGCAGTATTTT.

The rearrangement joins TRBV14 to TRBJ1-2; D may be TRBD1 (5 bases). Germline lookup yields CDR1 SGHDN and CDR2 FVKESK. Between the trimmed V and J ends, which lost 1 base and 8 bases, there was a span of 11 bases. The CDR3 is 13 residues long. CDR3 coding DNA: TGTGCCAGCAGCCAAGGTCAGGGATGGGGCTACACCTTC. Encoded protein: CASSQGQGWGYTF.

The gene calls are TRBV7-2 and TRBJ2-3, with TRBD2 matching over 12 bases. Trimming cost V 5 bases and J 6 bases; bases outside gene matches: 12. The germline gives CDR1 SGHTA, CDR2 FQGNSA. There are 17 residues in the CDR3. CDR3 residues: CASSIRTSGDTWDTQYF. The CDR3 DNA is TGTGCCAGCAGCATCCGGACTAGCGGGGACACTTGGGATACGCAGTATTTT. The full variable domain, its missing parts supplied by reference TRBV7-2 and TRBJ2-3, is GAGVSQSPSNKVTEKGKDVELRCDPISGHTALYWYRQSLGQGLEFLIYFQGNSAPDKSGLPSDRFSAERTGGSVSTLTIQRTQQEDSAVYLCASSIRTSGDTWDTQYFGPGTRLTVL.

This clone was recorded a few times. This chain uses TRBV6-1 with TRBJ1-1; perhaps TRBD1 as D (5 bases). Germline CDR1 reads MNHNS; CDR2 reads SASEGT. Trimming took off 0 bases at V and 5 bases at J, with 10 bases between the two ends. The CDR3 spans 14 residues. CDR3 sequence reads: CASSEAEGSTEAFF. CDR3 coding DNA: TGTGCCAGCAGTGAAGCTGAGGGGTCGACTGAAGCTTTCTTT.

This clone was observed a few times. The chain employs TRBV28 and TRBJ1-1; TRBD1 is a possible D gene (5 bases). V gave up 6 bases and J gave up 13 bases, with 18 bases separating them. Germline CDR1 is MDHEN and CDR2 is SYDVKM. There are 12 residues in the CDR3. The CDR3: CASRQFSARDFF. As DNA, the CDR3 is TGTGCCAGCAGACAGTTTTCCGCCAGGGATTTCTTT.

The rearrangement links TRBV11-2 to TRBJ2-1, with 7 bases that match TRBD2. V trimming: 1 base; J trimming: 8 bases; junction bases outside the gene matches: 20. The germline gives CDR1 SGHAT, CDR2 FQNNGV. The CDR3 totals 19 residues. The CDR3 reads CASSLVVGTTTVFGDEQFF. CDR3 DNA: TGTGCCAGCAGCTTAGTAGTCGGGACTACGACAGTTTTTGGGGATGAGCAGTTCTTC.

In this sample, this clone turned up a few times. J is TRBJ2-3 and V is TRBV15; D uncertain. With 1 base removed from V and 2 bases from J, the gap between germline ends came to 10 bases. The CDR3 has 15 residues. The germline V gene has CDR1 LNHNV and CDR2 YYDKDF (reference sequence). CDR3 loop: CATSRGADSTDTQYF. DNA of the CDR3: TGTGCCACCAGCAGAGGGGCAGATTCCACAGATACGCAGTATTTT.

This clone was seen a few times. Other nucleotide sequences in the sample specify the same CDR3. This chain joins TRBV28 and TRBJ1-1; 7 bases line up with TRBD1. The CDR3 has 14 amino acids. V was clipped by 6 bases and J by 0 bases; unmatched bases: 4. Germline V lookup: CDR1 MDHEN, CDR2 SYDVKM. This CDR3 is CASSLDRVNTEAFF. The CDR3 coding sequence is TGTGCCAGCAGCCTCGACAGGGTGAACACTGAAGCTTTCTTT.

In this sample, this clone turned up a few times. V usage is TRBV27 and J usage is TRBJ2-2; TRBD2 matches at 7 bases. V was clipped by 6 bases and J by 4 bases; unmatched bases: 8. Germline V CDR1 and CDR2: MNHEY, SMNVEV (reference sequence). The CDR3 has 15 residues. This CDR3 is CASRDRGGSTGELFF. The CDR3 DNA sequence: TGTGCCAGCAGAGACCGTGGCGGGAGCACCGGGGAGCTGTTTTTT.

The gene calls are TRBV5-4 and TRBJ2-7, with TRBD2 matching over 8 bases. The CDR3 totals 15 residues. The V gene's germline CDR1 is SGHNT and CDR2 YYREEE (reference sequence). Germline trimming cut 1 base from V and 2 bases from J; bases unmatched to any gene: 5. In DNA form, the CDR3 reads TGTGCCAGCAGCTTGTGGCGGGGGGTTACCTACGAGCAGTACTTC. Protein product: CASSLWRGVTYEQYF.

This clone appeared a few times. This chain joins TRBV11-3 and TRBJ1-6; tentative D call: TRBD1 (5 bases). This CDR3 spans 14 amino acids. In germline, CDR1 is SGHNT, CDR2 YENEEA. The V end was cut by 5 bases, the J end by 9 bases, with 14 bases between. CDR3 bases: TGTGCCAGCAGCAATTCAGGGATGGGTTCACCCCTCCACTTT. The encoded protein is CASSNSGMGSPLHF.

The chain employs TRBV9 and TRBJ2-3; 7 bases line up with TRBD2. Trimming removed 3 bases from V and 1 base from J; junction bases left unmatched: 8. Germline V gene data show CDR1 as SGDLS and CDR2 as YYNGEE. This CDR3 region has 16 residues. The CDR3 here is CASSGRGLAGTDTQYF. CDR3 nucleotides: TGTGCCAGCAGCGGTAGAGGCCTAGCGGGCACAGATACGCAGTATTTT.

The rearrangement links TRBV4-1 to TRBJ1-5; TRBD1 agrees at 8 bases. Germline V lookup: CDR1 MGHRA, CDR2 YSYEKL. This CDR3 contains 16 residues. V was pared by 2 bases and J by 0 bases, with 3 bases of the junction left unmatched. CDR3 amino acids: CASSQLTGDSNQPQHF. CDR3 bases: TGCGCCAGCAGCCAACTGACAGGGGATAGCAATCAGCCCCAGCATTTT.

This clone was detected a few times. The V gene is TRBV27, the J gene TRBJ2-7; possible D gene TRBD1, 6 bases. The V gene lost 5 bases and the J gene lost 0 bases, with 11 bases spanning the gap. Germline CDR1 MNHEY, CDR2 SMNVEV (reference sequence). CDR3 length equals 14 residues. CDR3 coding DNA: TGTGCCAGCAGTCCCGGGGACACCTCCTACGAGCAGTACTTC. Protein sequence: CASSPGDTSYEQYF.

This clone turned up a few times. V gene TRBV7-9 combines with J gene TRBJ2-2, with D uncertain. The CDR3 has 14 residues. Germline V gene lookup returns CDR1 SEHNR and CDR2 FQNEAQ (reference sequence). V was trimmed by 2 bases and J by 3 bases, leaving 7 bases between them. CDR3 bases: TGTGCCAGCAGCTTACGAACAGACACCGGGGAGCTGTTTTTT. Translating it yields CASSLRTDTGELFF.

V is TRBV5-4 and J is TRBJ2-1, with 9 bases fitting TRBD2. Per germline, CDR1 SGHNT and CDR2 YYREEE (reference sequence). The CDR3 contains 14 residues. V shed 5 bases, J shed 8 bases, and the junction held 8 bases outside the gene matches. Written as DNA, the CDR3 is TGTGCCAGCAGTCGCGGGGGGGCCGAGGATGAGCAGTTCTTC. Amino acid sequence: CASSRGGAEDEQFF.

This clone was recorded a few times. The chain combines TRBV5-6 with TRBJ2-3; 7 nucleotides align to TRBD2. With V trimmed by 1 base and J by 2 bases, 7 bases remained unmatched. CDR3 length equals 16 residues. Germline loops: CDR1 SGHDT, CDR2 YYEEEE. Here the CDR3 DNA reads TGTGCCAGCAGCTTGCAGCGGGGTTGGTTCACAGATACGCAGTATTTT. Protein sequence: CASSLQRGWFTDTQYF. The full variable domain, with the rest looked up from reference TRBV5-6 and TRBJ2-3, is DAGVTQSPTHLIKTRGQQVTLRCSPKSGHDTVSWYQQALGQGPQFIFQYYEEEERQRGNFPDRFSGHQFPNYSSELNVNALLLGDSALYLCASSLQRGWFTDTQYFGPGTRLTVL.

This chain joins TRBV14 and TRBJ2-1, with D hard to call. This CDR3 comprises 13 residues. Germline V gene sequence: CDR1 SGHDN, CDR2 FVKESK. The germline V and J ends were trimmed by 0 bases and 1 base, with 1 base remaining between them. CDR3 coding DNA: TGTGCCAGCAGCCAAGAATCCTACAATGAGCAGTTCTTC. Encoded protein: CASSQESYNEQFF.

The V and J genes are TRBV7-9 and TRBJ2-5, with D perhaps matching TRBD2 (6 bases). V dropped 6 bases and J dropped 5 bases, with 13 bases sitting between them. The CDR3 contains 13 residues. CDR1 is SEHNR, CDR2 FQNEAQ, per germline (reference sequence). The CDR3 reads CASSPVAAETQYF. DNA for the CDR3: TGTGCCAGCAGTCCGGTAGCGGCGGAGACCCAGTACTTC.

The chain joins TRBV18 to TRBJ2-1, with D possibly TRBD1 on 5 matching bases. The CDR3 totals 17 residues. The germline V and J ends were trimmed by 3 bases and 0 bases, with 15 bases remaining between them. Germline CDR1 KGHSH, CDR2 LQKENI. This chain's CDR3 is CASSPQITDSSYNEQFF. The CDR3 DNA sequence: TGTGCCAGCTCACCCCAGATAACCGACAGCTCCTACAATGAGCAGTTCTTC.

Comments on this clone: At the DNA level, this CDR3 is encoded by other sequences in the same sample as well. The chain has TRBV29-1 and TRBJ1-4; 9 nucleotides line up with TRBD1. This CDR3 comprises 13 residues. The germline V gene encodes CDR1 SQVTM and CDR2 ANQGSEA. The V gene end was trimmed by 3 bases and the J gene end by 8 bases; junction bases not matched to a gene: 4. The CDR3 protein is CSVEDRGREKLFF. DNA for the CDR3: TGCAGCGTTGAGGACAGGGGTAGGGAAAAACTGTTTTTT.

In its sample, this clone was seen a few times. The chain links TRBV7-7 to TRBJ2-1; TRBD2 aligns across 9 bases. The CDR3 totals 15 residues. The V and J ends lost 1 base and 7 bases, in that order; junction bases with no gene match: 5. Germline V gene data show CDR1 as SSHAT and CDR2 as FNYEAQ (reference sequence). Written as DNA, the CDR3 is TGTGCCAGCAGCTTAGGCGGGGGGGCCGTTAATGAGCAGTTCTTC. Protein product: CASSLGGGAVNEQFF. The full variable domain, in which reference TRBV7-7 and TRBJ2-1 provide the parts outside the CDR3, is GAGVSQSPRYKVTKRGQDVTLRCDPISSHATLYWYQQALGQGPEFLTYFNYEAQPDKSGLPSDRFSAERPEGSISTLTIQRTEQRDSAMYRCASSLGGGAVNEQFFGPGTRLTVL.

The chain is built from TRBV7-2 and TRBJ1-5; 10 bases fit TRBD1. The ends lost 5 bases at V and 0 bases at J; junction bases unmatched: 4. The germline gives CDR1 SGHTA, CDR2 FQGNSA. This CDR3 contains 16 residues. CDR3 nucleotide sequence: TGTGCCAGCAGCCCCGGGACAGGGGATAGCAATCAGCCCCAGCATTTT. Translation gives CASSPGTGDSNQPQHF.

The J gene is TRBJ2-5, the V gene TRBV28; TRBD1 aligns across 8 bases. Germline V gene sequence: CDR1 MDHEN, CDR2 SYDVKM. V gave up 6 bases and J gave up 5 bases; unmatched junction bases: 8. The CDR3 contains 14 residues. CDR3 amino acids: CASSQGATGETQYF. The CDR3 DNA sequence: TGTGCCAGCAGCCAGGGGGCGACAGGCGAGACCCAGTACTTC.

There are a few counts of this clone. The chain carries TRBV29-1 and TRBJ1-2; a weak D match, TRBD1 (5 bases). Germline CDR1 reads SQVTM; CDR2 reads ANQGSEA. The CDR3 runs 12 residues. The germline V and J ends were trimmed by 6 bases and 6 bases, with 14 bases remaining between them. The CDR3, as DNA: TGCAGCGTCGGAGGGGCTTCTGATGGCTACACCTTC. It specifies CSVGGASDGYTF.

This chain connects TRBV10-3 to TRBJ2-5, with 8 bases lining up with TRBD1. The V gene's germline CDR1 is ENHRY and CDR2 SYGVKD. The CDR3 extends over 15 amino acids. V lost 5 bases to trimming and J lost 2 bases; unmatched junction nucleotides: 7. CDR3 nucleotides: TGTGCCATCAGTAAAAACGGACAGGGACAAGAGACCCAGTACTTC. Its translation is CAISKNGQGQETQYF.

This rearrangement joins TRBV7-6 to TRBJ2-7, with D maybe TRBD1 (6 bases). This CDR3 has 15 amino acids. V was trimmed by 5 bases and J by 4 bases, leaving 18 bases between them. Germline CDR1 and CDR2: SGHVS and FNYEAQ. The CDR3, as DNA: TGTGCCAGCAGCCTTGGGGCAGGGGCTAATTACGAGCAGTACTTC. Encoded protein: CASSLGAGANYEQYF.

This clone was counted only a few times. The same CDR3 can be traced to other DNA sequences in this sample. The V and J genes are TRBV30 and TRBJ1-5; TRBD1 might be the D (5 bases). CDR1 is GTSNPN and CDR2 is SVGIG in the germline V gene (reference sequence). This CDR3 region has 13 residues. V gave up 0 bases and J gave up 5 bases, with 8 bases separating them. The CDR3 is CAWSVGTDQPQHF. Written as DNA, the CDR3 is TGTGCCTGGAGTGTGGGGACCGATCAGCCCCAGCATTTT.

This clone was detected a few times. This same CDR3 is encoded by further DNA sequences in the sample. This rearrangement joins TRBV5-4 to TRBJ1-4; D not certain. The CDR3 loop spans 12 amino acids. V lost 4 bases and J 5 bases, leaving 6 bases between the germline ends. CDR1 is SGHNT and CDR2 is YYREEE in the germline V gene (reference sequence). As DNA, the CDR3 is TGTGCCAGCAGCCTGATAAATGAAAAACTGTTTTTT. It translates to CASSLINEKLFF.